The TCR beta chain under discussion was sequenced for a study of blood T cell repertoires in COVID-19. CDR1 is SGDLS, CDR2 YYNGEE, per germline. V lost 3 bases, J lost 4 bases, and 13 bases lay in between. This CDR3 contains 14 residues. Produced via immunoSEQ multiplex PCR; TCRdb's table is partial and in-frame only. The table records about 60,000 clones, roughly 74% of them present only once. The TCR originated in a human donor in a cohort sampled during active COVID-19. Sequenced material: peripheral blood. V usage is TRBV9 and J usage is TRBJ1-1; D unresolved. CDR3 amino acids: CASSALTRGTEAFF. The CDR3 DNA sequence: TGTGCCAGCAGCGCCCTAACCCGGGGCACTGAAGCTTTCTTT.